The subject of this entry is one TCR beta chain. Germline CDR1 and CDR2: SGHTA and FQGNSA. This CDR3 has 16 amino acids. Trimming took 3 bases from V and 4 from J, leaving 18 bases between them. This entry belongs to a study of blood T cell repertoires in COVID-19. Study details: The analysed material was cDNA or gDNA that came from T cells, B-cell-depleted T cells, or PBMCs.

Recruits, aged about 18 to 95 years, lived in 24 US areas. Cohort allocation depended upon clinical history that participants reported. The data were produced by immunoSEQ multiplex PCR, yet TCRdb's version contains in-frame clones alone and is incomplete. The repertoire has fewer than 500,000 clones, around 87% of them found once; the top ten carry 0.95% to 1%. The receptor was derived from a young woman with acute COVID-19. The genes are TRBV7-2 and TRBJ1-1; weak D call: TRBD1 (5 bases). The specimen sequenced was PBMCs or T cells enriched from blood (not recorded which). The DNA of the CDR3 is TGTGCCAGCAGCTTTGCTCAGGGAATTGGTGGCACTGAAGCTTTCTTT. Its protein product is CASSFAQGIGGTEAFF.